Listed below are T cell receptor beta chains from one sample, sequenced in a study of blood T cell repertoires in COVID-19. TCRdb's table, derived via immunoSEQ multiplex PCR, lists solely in-frame clones and lacks some. The data hold roughly 140,000 clones, with around four fifths observed a single time. Sequencing used PBMCs or T cells enriched from blood (not recorded which). These receptors were collected from a middle-aged woman who had recovered from COVID-19. The CDR3 runs from the conserved cysteine through the conserved F or W. Each record gives: J gene, clone size, D gene, V gene, CDR3 DNA, CDR3 protein. D genes are given only for firm matches. The listing skips clone size in some rows; elsewhere it reads once, few, many or a size class.

TRBJ2-5,NA,NA,TRBV18,TGTGCCAGCTCACCATCAGGGCAAGAGACCCAGTACTTC,CASSPSGQETQYF
TRBJ1-1,NA,NA,TRBV10-3,TGTGCCATCAGTGAAAACGCAGGGAACACTGAAGCTTTCTTT,CAISENAGNTEAFF
TRBJ1-6,medium-sized,NA,TRBV5-1,TGCGCCAGCAGCTCACCCGACTCGGGGAAGGAGTCCCTCCACTTT,CASSSPDSGKESLHF
TRBJ1-4,NA,NA,TRBV19,TGTGCCAGTATCCCCGGGGGGCGGCATGAAAAACTGTTTTTT,CASIPGGRHEKLFF
TRBJ2-2,NA,TRBD2,TRBV3-1/TRBV3-2,TGTGCCAGCAGCCGCTGGGACTATAACACCGGGGAGCTGTTTTTT,CASSRWDYNTGELFF
TRBJ1-4,NA,TRBD1,TRBV15,TGTGCCACCAGCGCGCGACAGGGCCCTGGGGAAAAACTGTTTTTT,CATSARQGPGEKLFF
TRBJ1-1,NA,TRBD1,TRBV5-1,TGCGCCAGCAGCTTACAGGGGTTTAACACTGAAGCTTTCTTT,CASSLQGFNTEAFF
TRBJ2-1,NA,TRBD2,TRBV5-4,TGTGCCAGCAGCTTTAAGCGGGAGTCATACAATGAGCAGTTCTTC,CASSFKRESYNEQFF
TRBJ2-7,NA,TRBD1,TRBV5-8,TGTGCCAGCAGCTTGGGACAGGGGTTAACCTACGAGCAGTACTTC,CASSLGQGLTYEQYF
TRBJ2-2,NA,TRBD2,TRBV24-1,TGTGCCACCAGTGTCGGCTCGGGGGGCGGGGAGCTGTTTTTT,CATSVGSGGGELFF
TRBJ2-5,few,TRBD1,TRBV4-1,TGCGCCAGCAGCCAGATGTGGCAGGGGGTCCAAGAGACCCAGTACTTC,CASSQMWQGVQETQYF
TRBJ1-2,NA,TRBD1,TRBV6-5,TGTGCCAGCAGTTTGGGACAGGGCGAGGATGGCTACACCTTC,CASSLGQGEDGYTF
TRBJ1-2,NA,NA,TRBV12-3/TRBV12-4,TGTGCCAGTCTCGGCCCGTGGGGCTACGGCTACACCTTC,CASLGPWGYGYTF
TRBJ2-7,NA,NA,TRBV6-5,TGTGCCAGCAGTTACTCCTCGGAGCAGTACTTC,CASSYSSEQYF
TRBJ2-5,NA,TRBD2,TRBV4-1,TGCGCCAGCAGCCAACATAGCGGGGGTACCCAAGAGACCCAGTACTTC,CASSQHSGGTQETQYF
TRBJ1-2,NA,NA,TRBV7-6,TGTGCCAGCAGCTCGACCATAGGAGAGAATCCCTATGGCTACACCTTC,CASSSTIGENPYGYTF
TRBJ1-1,NA,NA,TRBV4-1,TGCGCCAGCAGCCAAGCAAACAGGGCGGACACTGAAGCTTTCTTT,CASSQANRADTEAFF
TRBJ2-1,NA,NA,TRBV11-2,TGTGCCAGCAGCCGAGGACTCCCAATCGCGGATGAGCAGTTCTTC,CASSRGLPIADEQFF
TRBJ2-1,NA,NA,TRBV6-5,TGTGCCAGCAGCCGAAATGGCCACGAGCAGTTCTTC,CASSRNGHEQFF
TRBJ1-6,NA,NA,TRBV29-1,TGCAGCGTCCCCGTCGGGGGTGGGAATTCACCCCTCCACTTT,CSVPVGGGNSPLHF
TRBJ1-2,once,TRBD1,TRBV2,TGTGCCAGCAGGGGACAGTTTTACGGCTACACCTTC,CASRGQFYGYTF
TRBJ2-7,NA,NA,TRBV9,TGTGCCAGCAGCGTCTACAGCTCAGGGGAGGGGGAGCAGTACTTC,CASSVYSSGEGEQYF
TRBJ2-7,NA,NA,TRBV5-8,TGTGCCAGCAGCCGGGGGTCGGGGAACTACGAGCAGTACTTC,CASSRGSGNYEQYF
TRBJ1-2,NA,TRBD1,TRBV9,TGTGCCAGCAGCGTAGAAGGGACAGCCATCTATGGCTACACCTTC,CASSVEGTAIYGYTF
TRBJ2-1,few,NA,TRBV29-1,TGCAGCGTTGGAAAGGGACTCCATAACGAGCAGTTCTTC,CSVGKGLHNEQFF
TRBJ1-1,NA,NA,TRBV5-6,TGTGCCAGCAGCAAGGAACAGGGAATGAACACTGAAGCTTTCTTT,CASSKEQGMNTEAFF
TRBJ1-2,NA,TRBD1,TRBV27,TGTGCCAGCAGTTTATCTGCGACAGGGCTCTATGGCTACACCTTC,CASSLSATGLYGYTF
TRBJ1-1,NA,NA,TRBV4-1,TGCGCCAGCAGCCAAGAAGGGGACACTGAAGCTTTCTTT,CASSQEGDTEAFF
TRBJ2-7,NA,TRBD2,TRBV7-8,TGTGCCAGCAGCTTTGGGACTAGCGTCAACGAGCAGTACTTC,CASSFGTSVNEQYF
TRBJ2-2,NA,NA,TRBV27,TGTGCCAGCAGCCCTAGACAGGGGAGGGGCGGGGAGCTGTTTTTT,CASSPRQGRGGELFF
TRBJ1-1,NA,NA,TRBV4-1,TGCGCCAGCAGCCAAGATCGGGGGGCCACTGAAGCTTTCTTT,CASSQDRGATEAFF
TRBJ2-7,NA,NA,TRBV27,TGTGCCAGCAGATCCGGGTACGAGCAGTACTTC,CASRSGYEQYF
TRBJ2-5,NA,TRBD2,TRBV5-6,TGTGCCAGCAGCTCGGGAGGTGAGACCCAGTACTTC,CASSSGGETQYF
TRBJ1-1,NA,NA,TRBV25-1,TGTGCCAGCAGCCATGACACGCACTACACTGAAGCTTTCTTT,CASSHDTHYTEAFF
TRBJ1-1,NA,NA,TRBV19,TGTGCCAGTAGTATAGCCAGGGCTTCGGCTTTCTTT,CASSIARASAFF
TRBJ2-3,NA,NA,TRBV27,TGTGCCAGCAGTTTCCAGCTAGCAGACACAGATACGCAGTATTTT,CASSFQLADTDTQYF
TRBJ1-1,NA,NA,TRBV14,TGTGCCAGCAGCCTCACCCTGGCGGGGGCTGAAGCTTTCTTT,CASSLTLAGAEAFF
TRBJ1-1,NA,NA,TRBV4-1,TGCGCCAGCAGCCAAGGGGGAGTTCGGAACACTGAAGCTTTCTTT,CASSQGGVRNTEAFF
TRBJ2-7,once,NA,TRBV12-3/TRBV12-4,TGTGCCAGCAGTTTAGGTAGCCTATACGAGCAGTACTTC,CASSLGSLYEQYF
TRBJ2-7,NA,NA,TRBV27,TGTGCCAGCAGTCTCAGGGGTCTAGCCTACGAGCAGTACTTC,CASSLRGLAYEQYF
TRBJ1-2,NA,NA,TRBV3-1/TRBV3-2,TGTGCCAGCAGCCAAGAGCGGACAGCTAACTATGGCTACACCTTC,CASSQERTANYGYTF
TRBJ2-7,NA,TRBD1,TRBV5-6,TGTGCCAGCAGCTTGGAACAGGGGGCGATGGACGAGCAGTACTTC,CASSLEQGAMDEQYF
TRBJ2-3,NA,TRBD1,TRBV7-3,TGTGCCAGCAGCTCAAACAGGGGGAGCACAGATACGCAGTATTTT,CASSSNRGSTDTQYF
TRBJ2-7,NA,NA,TRBV5-1,TGCGCCAGCAGCTCTAACCGGGACAACTCCTACGAGCAGTACTTC,CASSSNRDNSYEQYF
TRBJ2-1,NA,NA,TRBV18,TGTGCCAGCTCACCGGGTAGCCCGAAAGGTAATGAGCAGTTCTTC,CASSPGSPKGNEQFF
TRBJ1-1,NA,NA,TRBV18,TGTGCCAGCTCACCTGGAGCCGGAGGCACTGAAGCTTTCTTT,CASSPGAGGTEAFF
TRBJ2-1,NA,NA,TRBV7-3,TGTGCCAGCAGCGTTAGCTGGCGCAATGAGCAGTTCTTC,CASSVSWRNEQFF
TRBJ2-7,NA,NA,TRBV3-1/TRBV3-2,TGTGCCAGCAGCCAGGGGCAGGGGGGCTACGAGCAGTACTTC,CASSQGQGGYEQYF
TRBJ2-1,NA,NA,TRBV2,TGTGCCAGCAGTGGTGTCAGGGCCTACAATGAGCAGTTCTTC,CASSGVRAYNEQFF
TRBJ2-1,NA,TRBD1,TRBV2,TGTGCCAGCAGTCGTGTTGGGACAGGGGACCATGAGCAGTTCTTC,CASSRVGTGDHEQFF
TRBJ2-2,NA,NA,TRBV12-5,TGTGCTAGTGGTCCACCGAGCCACACCGGGGAGCTGTTTTTT,CASGPPSHTGELFF
TRBJ1-2,NA,NA,TRBV14,TGTGCCAGCAGCCGTGGACTGCCACCTCTGGACTATGGCTACACCTTC,CASSRGLPPLDYGYTF
TRBJ2-5,NA,NA,TRBV7-9,TGTGCCAGCAGCTTAGAGGATTATGGAGGGGTACAGAGGCCCAAGACCCAGTACTTC,CASSLEDYGGVQRPKTQYF
TRBJ1-2,NA,NA,TRBV5-1,TGCGCCAGCAGCTTGTCGGCTAACTATGGCTACACCTTC,CASSLSANYGYTF
TRBJ1-2,once,NA,TRBV30,TGTGCCTGGAGTGGGCCCGGGACACCCAACTATGGCTACACCTTC,CAWSGPGTPNYGYTF
TRBJ1-2,NA,TRBD1,TRBV7-3,TGTGCCAGCAGCCCCAGGGGGCAGGGCTATGGCTACACCTTC,CASSPRGQGYGYTF
TRBJ2-1,NA,TRBD2,TRBV9,TGTGCCAGCAGCGCGGGACTAGCGGGCAATGAGCAGTTCTTC,CASSAGLAGNEQFF
TRBJ2-5,NA,TRBD1,TRBV5-5,TGTGCCAGCAGCTTGGCAGGGGGCCGAGAGACCCAGTACTTC,CASSLAGGRETQYF
TRBJ2-2,NA,TRBD1,TRBV12-5,TGTGCTAGTGGTTTGATGACCTCCGGGACAGGGCGAGGTTGGCCTAGCGGGGAGCTGTTTTTT,CASGLMTSGTGRGWPSGELFF